These 19 T cell receptor beta chains were all obtained from the same sample, sequenced in a study of cytomegalovirus exposure and HLA in healthy donors. PCR primers comprised 60 Vbeta and 13 Jbeta primers. Sequencing was performed with immunoSEQ multiplex PCR; in TCRdb, only in-frame clones are kept and a portion is missing. The sample lists over 40,000 clones, around 87% seen once, with around 8% in the top ten. The sample comprised PBMCs. The origin of the receptors is a woman in her thirties or forties in good health and CMV-seropositive.

The chain couples TRBV19 to TRBJ2-1; the match to TRBD2 covers 9 bases. The CDR3 is made up of 15 amino acids. The ends lost 5 bases at V and 1 base at J; junction bases unmatched: 3. The germline gives CDR1 LNHDA, CDR2 SQIVND (reference sequence). The CDR3 nucleotides read TGTGCCAGTAGTCCTAGCGGGAATTCCTACAATGAGCAGTTCTTC. Protein sequence: CASSPSGNSYNEQFF.

The chain recombines TRBV2 with TRBJ2-2; D ambiguous. The germline CDR1 and CDR2 sequences are SNHLY and FYNNEI. Trimming took 7 bases from V and 5 from J, leaving 8 bases between them. The CDR3 runs 12 residues. The CDR3 sequence is CASKLRTGELFF. The CDR3 region has the DNA TGTGCCAGCAAGCTCAGGACCGGGGAGCTGTTTTTT. The variable domain in full, completed from reference TRBV2 and TRBJ2-2, reads EPEVTQTPSHQVTQMGQEVILRCVPISNHLYFYWYRQILGQKVEFLVSFYNNEISEKSEIFDDQFSVERPDGSNFTLKIRSTKLEDSAMYFCASKLRTGELFFGEGSRLTVL.

The chain uses TRBV6-5 and TRBJ2-1, with 8 bases matching TRBD1. Germline V CDR1 and CDR2: MNHEY, SVGAGI. Unmatched junction bases numbered 11, after V lost 5 bases and J lost 8 bases. The length of the CDR3 is 15 residues. CDR3 residues: CASSAPGTGIDEQFF. DNA for the CDR3: TGTGCCAGCAGTGCCCCCGGGACAGGCATCGATGAGCAGTTCTTC.

CDR3 nucleotides: TGTGCCAGCAAACTGACAGCTTCGATACAGCCCCAGCATTTT. Translation gives CASKLTASIQPQHF. The rearrangement uses TRBV27 and TRBJ1-5; weak D call: TRBD1 (5 bases). Germline CDR1 and CDR2: MNHEY and SMNVEV (reference sequence). CDR3 length: 14 residues. Deletions cut 7 bases from V and 7 bases from J, with 17 bases between.

V and J are TRBV29-1 and TRBJ1-2, with D unresolved. The CDR3 length is 11 residues. The germline gives CDR1 SQVTM, CDR2 ANQGSEA. The V and J ends lost 6 bases and 7 bases respectively, with 12 bases between them. The CDR3 here is CSVDQSGGYTF. The CDR3 DNA follows: TGCAGCGTAGATCAGTCGGGTGGCTACACCTTC.

The J gene is TRBJ1-2, the V gene TRBV30; 8 bases match TRBD1. The CDR3 sequence is 14 residues long. V dropped 0 bases and J dropped 9; count of bases not matched to a gene: 9. The germline V gene encodes CDR1 GTSNPN and CDR2 SVGIG (reference sequence). CDR3 nucleotides: TGTGCCTGGAGTGTAACGGACAGGGCATGGAGCTACACCTTC. Translation gives CAWSVTDRAWSYTF.

The chain employs TRBV13 and TRBJ2-7; 8 nucleotides agree with TRBD1. J gave up 2 bases and V 5 bases, and 5 bases lay outside the gene matches. From germline, CDR1 is PRHDT and CDR2 FYEKMQ (reference sequence). CDR3 length: 14 residues. CDR3 amino acids: CASSVQGATYEQYF. The CDR3, as DNA: TGTGCCAGCAGCGTCCAGGGGGCAACCTACGAGCAGTACTTC.

The V call is TRBV18, the J call TRBJ1-2; 10 nucleotides agree with TRBD1. The trim removed 6 bases at V and 4 bases at J, leaving 5 bases unmatched. The CDR3 has 14 residues. Germline lookup yields CDR1 KGHSH and CDR2 LQKENI. CDR3: CASSRTGGPYGYTF. Written as DNA, the CDR3 is TGTGCCAGCTCGCGGACAGGGGGACCCTATGGCTACACCTTC.

The rearrangement joins TRBV11-2 to TRBJ2-2, with D possibly matching TRBD1 (7 bases). CDR3 length: 13 amino acids. Trimming shortened V by 9 bases and J by 6 bases, and 14 bases separated the two germline ends. The germline gives CDR1 SGHAT, CDR2 FQNNGV. As DNA, the CDR3 is TGTGCCAGTGCTCAGGGGGGCCCCGGGGAGCTGTTTTTT. The encoded protein is CASAQGGPGELFF.

There are a few counts of this clone. At one end the junction does not follow the germline gene, possibly because of a read error. The V and J genes are TRBV7-7 and TRBJ2-5, with 10 positions matching TRBD2. Germline V CDR1 and CDR2: SSHAT, FNYEAQ (reference sequence). This CDR3 region has 14 residues. CDR3 region: CASSGGLAMETQYF. The DNA of the CDR3 is TGTGCTAGCAGCGGGGGACTAGCGATGGAGACCCAGTACTTC.

The chain links TRBV29-1 to TRBJ2-3, with a tentative D call TRBD1 (6 bases). Looked up from germline, CDR1 is SQVTM and CDR2 is ANQGSEA. Trimming removed 6 bases at V and 6 bases at J, with 10 bases between. The CDR3 has 11 residues. The CDR3, as DNA: TGCAGCGTGGGACATCAGGATACGCAGTATTTT. As protein: CSVGHQDTQYF.

Notes on this clone: Sequence at one end of the junction differs from germline and may be a read error. The rearrangement uses TRBV6-5 and TRBJ1-3, with D unresolved. CDR1 is MNHEY, CDR2 SVGAGI, per germline. The CDR3 sequence is 14 residues long. The CDR3 DNA reads as TGTGCCAGCAGTCGCGGGTTGTCTGGAGACACCATATATTTT. It specifies CASSRGLSGDTIYF.

In this sample, this clone turned up once. The chain joins TRBV10-1 to TRBJ2-1; the D gene is possibly TRBD1 (5 bases). The CDR3 runs to 15 residues. The germline V gene encodes CDR1 WNHNN and CDR2 SYGVQD (reference sequence). Between the trimmed V and J ends, which lost 5 bases and 4 bases, there was a span of 15 bases. CDR3 sequence (DNA): TGCGCCAGCAGTAGAGACAGCCAGCCTTACAATGAGCAGTTCTTC. It specifies CASSRDSQPYNEQFF.

This clone showed up just a few times. This rearrangement joins TRBV7-2 to TRBJ2-3; weak D call: TRBD2 (6 bases). Trimming took off 5 bases at V and 1 base at J, with 19 bases between the two ends. CDR3 length: 17 residues. Germline CDR1 is SGHTA and CDR2 is FQGNSA. CDR3 in DNA: TGTGCCAGCAGCCCAAGTACCTTAGCGGCTGGCACAGATACGCAGTATTTT. Amino acids: CASSPSTLAAGTDTQYF.

V gene TRBV7-9 combines with J gene TRBJ1-1, with 7 bases that match TRBD1. CDR1 and CDR2 from the germline V gene are SEHNR and FQNEAQ (reference sequence). This CDR3 spans 12 amino acids. V lost 11 bases, J lost 7 bases, and 10 bases stayed unmatched. This CDR3 is CAGRTQGLEAFF. The CDR3 DNA reads TGTGCCGGGCGAACACAGGGGCTTGAAGCTTTCTTT. The full variable domain, rest sourced from reference TRBV7-9 and TRBJ1-1, is DTGVSQNPRHKITKRGQNVTFRCDPISEHNRLYWYRQTLGQGPEFLTYFQNEAQLEKSRLLSDRFSAERPKGSFSTLEIQRTEQGDSAMYLCAGRTQGLEAFFGQGTRLTVV.

The V call is TRBV6-5, the J call TRBJ2-5; weak D call: TRBD2 (6 bases). The germline V gene encodes CDR1 MNHEY and CDR2 SVGAGI. The CDR3 has 14 amino acids. Trimming stripped 5 bases from V and 11 bases from J, with 21 bases between. Here the CDR3 DNA reads TGTGCCAGCAGTCCGCGGGACCTACCGGCCCGGCAGTACTTC. Translated: CASSPRDLPARQYF.

V usage is TRBV2 and J usage is TRBJ2-7; D remains unclear. The V end lost 6 bases, the J end lost 2 bases, and 11 bases lay between the germline ends. The length of the CDR3 is 13 residues. Germline V gives CDR1 SNHLY, CDR2 FYNNEI. CDR3 sequence reads: CASRIVGPYEQYF. Written as DNA, the CDR3 is TGTGCCAGCAGAATTGTTGGGCCCTACGAGCAGTACTTC.

This chain connects TRBV19 to TRBJ1-1; D gene unclear. This CDR3 is built from 13 residues. Per the germline V gene, CDR1 is LNHDA and CDR2 is SQIVND (reference sequence). The V end was cut by 4 bases, the J end by 8 bases, with 14 bases between. This CDR3 reads CASSSPPFSEAFF. As DNA, the CDR3 is TGTGCCAGTAGTAGTCCCCCATTTAGCGAAGCTTTCTTT.

V usage is TRBV29-1 and J usage is TRBJ2-1; TRBD1 matches 7 bases. CDR3 length: 11 amino acids. Germline values: CDR1 SQVTM, CDR2 ANQGSEA. The ends lost 4 bases at V and 9 bases at J; junction bases unmatched: 3. CDR3 DNA sequence: TGCAGCGTTGGACAGGGCGGTGAGCAGTTCTTC. Its protein is CSVGQGGEQFF.